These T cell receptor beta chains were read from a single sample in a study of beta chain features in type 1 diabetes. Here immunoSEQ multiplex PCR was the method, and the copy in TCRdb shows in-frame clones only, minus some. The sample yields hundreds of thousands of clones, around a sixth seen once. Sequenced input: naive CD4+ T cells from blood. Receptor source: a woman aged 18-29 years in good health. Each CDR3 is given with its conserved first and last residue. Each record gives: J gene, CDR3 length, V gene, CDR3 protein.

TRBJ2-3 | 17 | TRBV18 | CASSPLPGPLFTDTQYF
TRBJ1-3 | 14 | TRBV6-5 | CASSSYTSGNTIYF
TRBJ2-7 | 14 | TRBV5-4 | CASSSWTGSYEQYF
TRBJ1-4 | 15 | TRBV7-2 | CASSRQGSVNEKLFF
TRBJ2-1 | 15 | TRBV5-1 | CASSLDIRGKNEQFF
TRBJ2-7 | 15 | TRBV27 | CATSPTVWSTYEQYF
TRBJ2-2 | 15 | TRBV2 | CASSGMGANTGELFF
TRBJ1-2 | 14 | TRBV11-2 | CASSLRAGSYGYTF
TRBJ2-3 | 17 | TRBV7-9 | CASSPGRVGTRADTQYF
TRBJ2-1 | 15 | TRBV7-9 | CASSSSWGGYNEQFF
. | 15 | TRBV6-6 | CASSYTSGSSYEQYF
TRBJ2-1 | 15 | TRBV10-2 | CASSDSSDYYNEQFF
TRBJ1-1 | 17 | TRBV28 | CASLQPGQGRFLAEAFF
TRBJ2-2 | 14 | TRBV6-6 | CAIRDGANTGELFF
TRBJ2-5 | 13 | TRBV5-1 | CASSLGTAKTQYF
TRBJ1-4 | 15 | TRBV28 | CASSLYRGRARKLFF
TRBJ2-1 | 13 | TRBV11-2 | CASSSGTRNEQFF
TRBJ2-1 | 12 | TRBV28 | CASSLGGNEQFF